This T cell receptor beta chain was captured in a study of T-cell memory formation after mild COVID-19. Study-wide results and limits: Contracting clones, day 15 to 85, had balanced CD4/CD8, and later expanders favored CD4+.

CDR1 is SQVTM, CDR2 ANQGSEA, per germline. This CDR3 region has 12 residues. V lost 6 bases and J 12 bases, leaving 19 bases between the germline ends. Turning to this clonotype: The target antigen is unknown.

5'RACE with constant-segment primers yielded barcoded, UMI-tagged TCR alpha and TCR beta cDNA libraries. MiXCR was run by TCRdb on the 5' RACE reads, yielding one entry per CDR3 protein. The sample holds about 430,000 distinct CDR3 sequences, less than 25% seen once. Sequencing was carried out using PBMCs or a T cell subset sorted from them (not recorded which). This receptor was identified in an adult woman who had mild COVID-19 (a few samples of this study predate the infection). Cell type and time point are not known. V and J are TRBV29-1 and TRBJ2-3, with D perhaps assigned TRBD1 or TRBD2 (5 bases each). The CDR3 coding sequence is TGCAGCGTCTTGTTGGATCCGGGACCCCAGTATTTT. This translates into CSVLLDPGPQYF.